This TCR beta chain appears in the sequencing data of a study of T cells in tuberculosis (dated by TCRdb to 2016 to 2019). Some background on the complete study: The study combined CD1B tetramers and high-throughput TCR immunosequencing to characterize T cells specific for the mycobacterial lipid antigen glucose monomycolate (GMM). IGRA-negative adolescents, IGRA-positive adolescents with latent tuberculosis and adults with active tuberculosis, about 9 per group, were compared in a South African clinical cohort.

Concerning this clone itself: Its target antigen remains unknown. No per-base quality is available; no much larger clone lies one base away.

Looking up the germline V gene yields CDR1 SQVTM and CDR2 ANQGSEA. V was cut back by 1 base and J by 4 bases, leaving a gap of 11 bases between them. Taken from cysteine to phenylalanine, the CDR3 has 14 residues. Solely the CDR3 DNA is kept, with 42 bases framed from the first base. The immunoSEQ multiplex PCR assay was used to generate TCR libraries, with TCR-beta and/or TCR-alpha/delta assays applied to each sample. The Illumina high-throughput platform was used to sequence the amplified TCR libraries. For the original study's pipeline: Clustering and dimensionality reduction were performed using pairwise TCRdist distances among GMM-specific receptors from ex vivo sorted or in vitro expanded T cells. Each clinical repertoire received a mean NN-distance score, defined as the average TCRdist to the nearest 10% of tetramer-positive reference sequences. GEM TCR motif frequency was computed as the fraction of unique TCRs matching known GEM sequences by V/J usage and CDR3 length. Linear discriminant analysis with leave-one-out cross-validation, implemented in scikit-learn, was used to classify active tuberculosis. Imported from immuneACCESS, the table was reduced by TCRdb to in-frame sequences with V and J called. These copies leave out some clones; in studies compared against another copy, an unresolved V gene accounts for under half, and the cause of the remainder is not known. V and J calls and clone size come straight from that table; D and trimming were deduced from the DNA. For this sample there are some 41,000 clones; approximately 94% appear just once. Under 2% of the sample is held by the ten biggest clonotypes.

The study at large found these results: The smaller NN-distances in active tuberculosis patients were driven in part by shorter CDR3-alpha lengths, while the difference seen for TCR-beta was not statistically significant. Smaller mean NN-distances to GMM-specific TCRs were observed in active tuberculosis TCR-alpha repertoires than in IGRA-negative controls, suggesting clonal expansion of GMM-specific TCRs. Which clinical samples got chosen depended on the availability of cryopreserved specimens, and the active tuberculosis cases were adults, whereas the controls were adolescents. With the diverse GMM-specific repertoire as input, a classifier achieved 80% to 90% accuracy (AUROC around 0.88), whereas GEM motif frequencies as input gave around 69% accuracy.

At study entry, a tuberculin skin test and the QuantiFERON-TB GOLD In-Tube IGRA were used to screen adolescents for latent tuberculosis infection. Immunosequencing of unsorted cryopreserved PBMC covered, on average, approximately 100,000 T cells per clinical donor. Eleven high schools in the Worcester region of the Western Cape, South Africa, served as enrollment sites for adolescents aged 12 to 18 years. Approximately ten M. tuberculosis-infected adolescents and around ten uninfected adolescents, matched for age and sex, were selected. PBMC from adolescents were isolated by density centrifugation from freshly drawn heparinized blood and then cryopreserved.

The chain joins TRBV29-1 to TRBJ2-1; 6 matching bases give a weak D call of TRBD2. This TCR was recovered from a donor aged 10-29 years with latent tuberculosis or without tuberculosis infection. Some clones in this sample may be carry-over from other donors' samples. The sample was PBMCs. The CDR3 in this case is CSVEGGEVYNEQFF. The DNA reads as follows: TGCAGCGTTGAAGGGGGGGAGGTGTACAATGAGCAGTTCTTC.